Included here is one T cell receptor (beta chain) sequence, with context. The data belong to a study of CD8 T cells in Susac syndrome. High-throughput TCR beta sequencing covered peripheral CD8+ and CD4+ T cells. The controls were healthy donors who were matched for age and sex. Random hexamers were used to reverse transcribe the RNA input (roughly 0.5 to 1 ug). Amplification of TCR beta CDR3 spanned 54 Vbeta and 13 Jbeta via immunoSEQ multiplex PCR. TCRdb reprocessed the immunoSEQ multiplex PCR reads via MiXCR and lists one record per CDR3 protein. The sample holds approximately 160,000 distinct CDR3 sequences, just over 90% seen once. The specimen was CD4+ T cells from PBMCs. This receptor was obtained from a human donor in good health.

The CDR3 reads CAISGGLAQTQYF. The CDR3 DNA sequence: TGTGCCATCAGTGGGGGACTAGCGCAGACCCAGTACTTC. This rearrangement joins TRBV10-3 to TRBJ2-5; 10 bases match TRBD2. CDR1 and CDR2 (germline): ENHRY, SYGVKD. V trimming: 4 bases; J trimming: 6 bases; junction bases outside the gene matches: 2. This CDR3 has 13 amino acids.